This TCR beta chain was recorded in a study of CD8 T cells in ankylosing spondylitis. The CDR3 runs 13 residues. Looked up from germline, CDR1 is DFQATT and CDR2 is SNEGSKA (reference sequence). Trimming took 5 bases from V and 7 from J; bases not matched to a gene: 7. Notes on the study in general: Existing reports had already noted some motif variants in reactive arthritis synovial fluid and blood. The study identified a TCR beta motif of seven or eight highly homologous variants that appeared characteristic of ankylosing spondylitis blood.

TCRdb reanalysed the 5' RACE reads using MiXCR and keeps one entry per CDR3 protein. The sample holds over 400,000 distinct CDR3 sequences; 25% to 30% are singletons and the top ten take roughly 0.8%. As for this clonotype: Its specificity is not known.

The source is a male donor with ankylosing spondylitis. This rearrangement joins TRBV20-1 to TRBJ2-1, with 8 nucleotides matching TRBD2. Sequencing was carried out using blood, either unsorted or a sorted T cell fraction (not recorded which). The CDR3 is CSAEAGARNEQFF. CDR3 bases: TGCAGTGCTGAAGCGGGAGCTAGGAATGAGCAGTTCTTC.